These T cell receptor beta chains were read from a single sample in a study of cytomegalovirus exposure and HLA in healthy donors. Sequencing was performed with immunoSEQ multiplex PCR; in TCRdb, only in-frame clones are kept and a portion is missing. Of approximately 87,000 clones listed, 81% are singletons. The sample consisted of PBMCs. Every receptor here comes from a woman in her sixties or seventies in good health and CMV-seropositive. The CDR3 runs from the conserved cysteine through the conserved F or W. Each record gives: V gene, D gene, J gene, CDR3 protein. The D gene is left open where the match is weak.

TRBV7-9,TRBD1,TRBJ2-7,CASSSPDRISYEQYF
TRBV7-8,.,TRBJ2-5,CASSFGREETQYF
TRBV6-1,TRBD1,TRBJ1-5,CASRETGGQPQHF
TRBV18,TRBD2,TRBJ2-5,CASSLLAGEETQYF
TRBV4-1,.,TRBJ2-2,CASSQEPGNTGELFF
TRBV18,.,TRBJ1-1,CASSPLVNTEAFF
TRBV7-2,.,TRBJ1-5,CASSSSFGNQPQHF
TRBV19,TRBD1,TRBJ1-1,CASTQDRDNTEAFF
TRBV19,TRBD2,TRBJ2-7,CASSIGSLATEQYF
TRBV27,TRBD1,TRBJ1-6,CASSRQNRGHNSPLHF
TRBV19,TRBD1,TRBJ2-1,CASSTPGGSYNEQFF
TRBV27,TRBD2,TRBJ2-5,CASSLGTSGIETQYF
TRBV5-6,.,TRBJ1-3,CASSSGHLASGNTIYF
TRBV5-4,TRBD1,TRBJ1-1,CASRPDRGSMNTEAFF
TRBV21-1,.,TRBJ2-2,CAGRVRDRNTGELFF
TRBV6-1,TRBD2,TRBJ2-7,CASSTSGRYEQYF
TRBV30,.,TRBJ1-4,CAWSPQGLGEKLFF
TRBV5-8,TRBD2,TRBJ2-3,CASSPLAGATDTQYF
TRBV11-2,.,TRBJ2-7,CASSLVWDTAYEQYF
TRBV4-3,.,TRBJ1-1,CASSQGQYTEAFF
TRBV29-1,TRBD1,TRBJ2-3,CSVEEEDRGTDTQYF
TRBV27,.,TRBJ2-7,CASSFTTAGEQYF
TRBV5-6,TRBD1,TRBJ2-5,CASSWRLQGVRETQYF
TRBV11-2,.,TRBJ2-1,CASSLRNPLNRGFF
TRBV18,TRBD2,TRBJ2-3,CASSPPTTSGRGDTQYF
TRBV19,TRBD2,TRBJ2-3,CASSSGGLSTDTQYF
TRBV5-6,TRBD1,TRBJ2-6,CASSFEGQGAVGANVLTF
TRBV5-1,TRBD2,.,CASSLRTSATYEQYF
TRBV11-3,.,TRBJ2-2,CASSITTGMNTGELFF
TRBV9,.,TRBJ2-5,CASSVLPRQETQYF
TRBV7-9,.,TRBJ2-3,CASSPASPYEDTQYF
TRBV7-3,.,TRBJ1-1,CASSLRRIGKGTEAFF
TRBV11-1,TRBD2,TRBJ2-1,CASSLVVSGRGTYNEQFF
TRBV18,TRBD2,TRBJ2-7,CASSPGVAGVYEQYF
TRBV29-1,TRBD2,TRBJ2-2,CSVRTSGSPGELFF
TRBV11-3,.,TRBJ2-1,CASSLRLTSWSSYNEQFF
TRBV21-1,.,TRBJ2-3,CASSKVRSFLGTDTQYF
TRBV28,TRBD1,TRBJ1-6,CASSAGQGANSPLHF
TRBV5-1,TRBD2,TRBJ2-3,CASKITSALSTDTQYF
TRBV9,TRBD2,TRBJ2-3,CASSVGPGGTMVTQYF
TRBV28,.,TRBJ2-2,CAGIGFGGGELFF
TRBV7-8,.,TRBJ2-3,CASSPSVVADTQYF
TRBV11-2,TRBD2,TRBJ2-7,CASSFLAGVYEQYF
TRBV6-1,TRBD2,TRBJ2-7,CASSDKGLAGGEQYF
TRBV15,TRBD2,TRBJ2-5,CATSRGQRENGRETQYF
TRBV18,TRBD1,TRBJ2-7,CASSQQGAEQYF
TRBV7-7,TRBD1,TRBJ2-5,CASSPSPGQGEETQYF
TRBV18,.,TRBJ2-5,CASSQGQGETQYF
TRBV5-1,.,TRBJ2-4,CASSDGGLAGGKNIQYF
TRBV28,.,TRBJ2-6,CASKEGTEYSGANVLTF
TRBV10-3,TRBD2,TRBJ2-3,CATYTGLAGGVVIDTQYF
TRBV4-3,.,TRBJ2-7,CASSQEEKAGEQYF
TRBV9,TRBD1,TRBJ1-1,CASSVGQGGPEAFF
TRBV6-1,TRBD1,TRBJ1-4,CASSGDRGRVGNEKLFF
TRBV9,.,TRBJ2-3,CASSAGGLSTDTQYF
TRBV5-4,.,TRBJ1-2,CASSLVTGSLYYGYTF
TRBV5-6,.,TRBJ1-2,CASSLTGTYGYTF